A single sample is the source of the 17 T cell receptor beta chains below, sequenced in a study of T cell repertoires in cytomegalovirus infection. From the reads, TCRdb called clonotypes with MiXCR, one entry per CDR3 protein. The profile shows around 89,000 distinct CDR3 sequences, 29% of them singletons. Their antigen targets remain unknown. Sequencing used CD8+ T cells from cultured PBMCs, obtained from culture after CMV antigen stimulation. Every receptor here comes from a human donor in good health (CMV status not recorded). Some clones in this sample may be carry-over from other donors' samples.

The V and J genes are TRBV4-1 and TRBJ2-3; 10 bases are a match to TRBD2. The junction had 9 bases not matched to a gene; V was cut back by 2 bases and J by 4 bases. The CDR3 loop spans 17 amino acids. The V gene's germline CDR1 is MGHRA and CDR2 YSYEKL. The CDR3 DNA reads as TGCGCCAGCAGCCAACTAATGTCCGGACTAGCGGCAGATACGCAGTATTTT. Residues: CASSQLMSGLAADTQYF.

This clonotype was recorded a few times. The chain is built from TRBV23-1 and TRBJ2-3; D call uncertain. TRBV23-1 is an ORF, and what it does is uncertain. The length of the CDR3 is 14 residues. Trimming cost V 6 bases and J 5 bases, with 15 bases left between them. The CDR3, as DNA: TGCGCCAGCAGAAGGTATATGGCGATAGATACGCAGTATTTT. It codes for CASRRYMAIDTQYF.

This clonotype was picked up one time. The CDR3 bases are TGTGCCAGCAGTAAAGGGGGCAGCGGTAATTCACCCCTCCACTTT. Protein sequence: CASSKGGSGNSPLHF. The chain carries TRBV6-1 and TRBJ1-6, with TRBD1 matching over 7 bases. Germline lookup yields CDR1 MNHNS and CDR2 SASEGT. V shed 5 bases and J 6 bases; nucleotides not matched to a gene: 7. The length of the CDR3 is 15 residues.

The V call is TRBV27, the J call TRBJ2-1; D might be TRBD1 (5 bases). CDR1 and CDR2 (germline): MNHEY, SMNVEV (reference sequence). Trimming pared 4 bases from V and 3 bases from J, leaving 13 bases between. The CDR3 has 15 amino acids. This chain's CDR3 is CASSSLLDIYNEQFF. DNA for the CDR3: TGTGCCAGCAGTTCCTTACTGGACATCTACAATGAGCAGTTCTTC.

The chain carries TRBV7-2 and TRBJ1-1; TRBD1 might be the D (5 bases). Trimming cost V 5 bases and J 1 base, with 8 bases left between them. In germline, CDR1 is SGHTA, CDR2 FQGNSA. This CDR3 contains 13 residues. As DNA, the CDR3 is TGTGCCAGCAGCGGCGGACAGAACACTGAAGCTTTCTTT. Residues: CASSGGQNTEAFF.

This clonotype was seen a handful of times. The rearrangement uses TRBV5-4 and TRBJ2-1; 9 bases align to TRBD1. With 5 bases clipped from V and 4 bases from J, the junction kept 7 bases outside the gene matches. This CDR3 has 15 residues. The germline gives CDR1 SGHNT, CDR2 YYREEE (reference sequence). CDR3 amino acids: CASRLGQGIYNEQFF. The CDR3, as DNA: TGTGCCAGCAGACTGGGACAGGGAATTTACAATGAGCAGTTCTTC. Full variable domain (missing parts from reference TRBV5-4 and TRBJ2-1): ETGVTQSPTHLIKTRGQQVTLRCSSQSGHNTVSWYQQALGQGPQFIFQYYREEENGRGNFPPRFSGLQFPNYSSELNVNALELDDSALYLCASRLGQGIYNEQFFGPGTRLTVL.

In this sample, this clonotype turned up many times. The rearrangement links TRBV3-1 to TRBJ1-5; no clear D gene. The CDR3 has 14 amino acids. V dropped 2 bases and J dropped 3 bases, with 8 bases sitting between them. Germline lookup yields CDR1 LGHDT and CDR2 YNNKEL (reference sequence). Written as DNA, the CDR3 is TGTGCCAGCAGCCAAAGCCGGAACAATCAGCCCCAGCATTTT. This sequence encodes CASSQSRNNQPQHF.

The chain has TRBV19 and TRBJ2-7, with 7 bases aligning to TRBD1. With 4 bases clipped from V and 7 bases from J, the junction kept 4 bases outside the gene matches. Germline loops: CDR1 LNHDA, CDR2 SQIVND (reference sequence). The CDR3 has 12 residues. The CDR3 spells CASSTTGVEQYF. CDR3 DNA: TGTGCCAGTAGTACCACAGGGGTAGAGCAGTACTTC.

The table lists this clonotype with a few counts. This chain uses TRBV12-3 or TRBV12-4 with TRBJ1-2; D perhaps matches TRBD1 (6 bases). The CDR3 has 14 residues. The germline V and J ends were trimmed by 2 bases and 5 bases, with 12 bases remaining between them. The CDR3 loop reads CASSLYRDWYGYTF. In DNA form, the CDR3 reads TGTGCCAGCAGTTTATACAGGGATTGGTATGGCTACACCTTC.

The V and J genes are TRBV13 and TRBJ2-7, with TRBD2 matching over 8 bases. CDR1 is PRHDT, CDR2 FYEKMQ, per germline (reference sequence). CDR3 length equals 15 residues. The junction had 5 bases not matched to a gene; V was cut back by 4 bases and J by 0 bases. Written as DNA, the CDR3 is TGTGCCAGCAGCTCAAGCGGGGGCCTCTCCTACGAGCAGTACTTC. This gives the protein CASSSSGGLSYEQYF.

The chain uses TRBV2 and TRBJ1-5; no definite D call. CDR1 is SNHLY, CDR2 FYNNEI, per germline. V was pared by 6 bases and J by 0 bases, with 12 bases between. The CDR3 runs 15 residues. CDR3: CASSPYLGSNQPQHF. CDR3 coding DNA: TGTGCCAGCAGCCCGTATCTGGGTAGCAATCAGCCCCAGCATTTT.

This clonotype was recorded at least ten times. The chain uses TRBV20-1 and TRBJ1-2; 11 bases line up with TRBD1. Germline loops: CDR1 DFQATT, CDR2 SNEGSKA (reference sequence). Trimming cost V 4 bases and J 2 bases; bases outside gene matches: 9. The CDR3 has 16 residues. The CDR3 spells CSATISGQGGNYGYTF. The CDR3 DNA reads as TGCAGTGCTACCATATCGGGACAGGGGGGAAACTATGGCTACACCTTC.

This clonotype was detected a few times. J is TRBJ2-2 and V is TRBV7-8, with TRBD2 matching over 9 bases. The germline CDR1 and CDR2 sequences are SGHVS and FQNEAQ. The CDR3 is made up of 17 amino acids. The V segment lost 1 base and the J segment 5 bases; nucleotides outside the gene matches: 8. CDR3 nucleotides: TGTGCCAGCAGCTTAGGATGGTCTAGCGGGGCGACCGGGGAGCTGTTTTTT. Translated: CASSLGWSSGATGELFF.

The sample holds a few counts of this clonotype. The chain carries TRBV9 and TRBJ2-3; 10 bases map to TRBD2. The CDR3 covers 17 residues. CDR1 is SGDLS, CDR2 YYNGEE, per germline. Germline trimming cut 0 bases from V and 0 bases from J; bases unmatched to any gene: 4. The CDR3 loop reads CASSVGGTSASTDTQYF. The CDR3 DNA reads TGTGCCAGCAGCGTAGGGGGGACTAGCGCTAGCACAGATACGCAGTATTTT.

This chain links TRBV14 with TRBJ2-4; D may correspond to TRBD1 or TRBD2 (6 bases each). The V gene's germline CDR1 is SGHDN and CDR2 FVKESK. V lost 2 bases, J lost 3 bases, and 11 bases lay in between. The CDR3 is made up of 15 amino acids. CDR3 DNA sequence: TGTGCCAGCAGCCAACGGGGGCTTGGCAAAAACATTCAGTACTTC. It is translated as CASSQRGLGKNIQYF.

The CDR3 bases are TGTGCCAGTAGTGCCGGTGGAGGTATTTTATACGAGCAGTACTTC. Translating gives CASSAGGGILYEQYF. The V and J genes are TRBV19 and TRBJ2-7, with a weak D call TRBD2 (5 bases). Germline CDR1 reads LNHDA; CDR2 reads SQIVND (reference sequence). This CDR3 contains 15 residues. Trimming removed 5 bases at V and 4 bases at J, with 18 bases between. The full variable domain, completed using reference TRBV19 and TRBJ2-7, is DGGITQSPKYLFRKEGQNVTLSCEQNLNHDAMYWYRQDPGQGLRLIYYSQIVNDFQKGDIAEGYSVSREKKESFPLTVTSAQKNPTAFYLCASSAGGGILYEQYFGPGTRLTVT.

The CDR3 nucleotides read TGTGCCAGCAGCCAGATGGGCCACAATGAGCAGTTCTTC. As protein: CASSQMGHNEQFF. This chain joins TRBV7-2 and TRBJ2-1; no firm D call. Trimming shortened V by 5 bases and J by 5 bases, and 10 bases separated the two germline ends. This CDR3 is 13 amino acids long. In germline, CDR1 is SGHTA, CDR2 FQGNSA.